Shown below are 24 T cell receptor beta chains from a single sample sequenced in a study of pediatric ulcerative colitis. TCRdb's table, derived via immunoSEQ multiplex PCR, lists solely in-frame clones and lacks some. The sample records 4,500 to 5,500 clones, 80% to 90% being singletons. Material: blood. The receptor source for this set is a boy between 10 and 17 years old with mild ulcerative colitis.

The V call is TRBV11-3, the J call TRBJ2-2; 9 bases match TRBD1. The CDR3 loop spans 17 amino acids. V lost 4 bases and J lost 7; bases outside the gene matches: 13. Germline values: CDR1 SGHNT, CDR2 YENEEA. The CDR3 DNA reads TGTGCCAGCAGCTCATATTTAGGACAGGGGAGGAGCGGGGAGCTGTTTTTT. Translation gives CASSSYLGQGRSGELFF.

The J gene is TRBJ2-1, the V gene TRBV5-6, with 7 bases lining up with TRBD1. V lost 2 bases to trimming and J lost 3 bases; unmatched junction nucleotides: 8. Germline V gene sequence: CDR1 SGHDT, CDR2 YYEEEE. There are 16 residues in the CDR3. The DNA for the CDR3 is TGTGCCAGCAGCTTCACAGGGGTAGGTATCTACAATGAGCAGTTCTTC. It is translated as CASSFTGVGIYNEQFF.

The rearrangement links TRBV6-1 to TRBJ2-7; D possibly corresponds to TRBD1 (6 bases). V gave up 6 bases and J gave up 4 bases, with 7 bases separating them. The CDR3 spans 11 residues. The V gene's germline CDR1 is MNHNS and CDR2 SASEGT. CDR3 amino acids: CASRQGYEQYF. CDR3 DNA: TGTGCCAGCAGACAGGGTTACGAGCAGTACTTC.

The V gene is TRBV4-1, the J gene TRBJ1-2; D remains unclear. CDR3 size: 14 residues. Looked up from germline, CDR1 is MGHRA and CDR2 is YSYEKL. The germline V and J ends were trimmed by 1 base and 4 bases, with 10 bases remaining between them. The CDR3 DNA reads TGCGCCAGCAGCCAAGGAATACAGCCCTATGGCTACACCTTC. This sequence encodes CASSQGIQPYGYTF.

The V gene is TRBV29-1, the J gene TRBJ2-7; TRBD1 aligns across 8 bases. With V trimmed by 3 bases and J by 8 bases, 9 bases remained unmatched. This CDR3 comprises 13 residues. CDR1 and CDR2 (germline): SQVTM, ANQGSEA. CDR3 residues: CSVDLGQEVKQYF. CDR3 bases: TGCAGCGTTGATTTGGGACAGGAGGTAAAGCAGTACTTC.

The chain links TRBV5-6 to TRBJ2-7, with TRBD1 identical over 9 bases. The V and J ends lost 7 bases and 4 bases, in that order; junction bases with no gene match: 9. The V gene's germline CDR1 is SGHDT and CDR2 YYEEEE. The CDR3 consists of 14 residues. CDR3 in amino acids: CASGTGTGLYEQYF. DNA of the CDR3: TGTGCCAGCGGAACCGGGACAGGGCTATACGAGCAGTACTTC.

This clone was counted a single time. The V gene is TRBV10-2, the J gene TRBJ2-1; possible D gene TRBD2, 6 bases. Germline CDR1 WSHSY, CDR2 SAAADI. CDR3 length equals 14 residues. Between the trimmed V and J ends, which lost 6 bases and 4 bases, there was a span of 13 bases. The DNA of the CDR3 is TGCGCCAGCAGCCCCACGGGAGCTTACAATGAGCAGTTCTTC. Amino acids: CASSPTGAYNEQFF.

The chain employs TRBV10-3 and TRBJ1-5; the match to TRBD1 covers 9 bases. This CDR3 spans 16 amino acids. With V trimmed by 4 bases and J by 1 base, 5 bases remained unmatched. Germline assignment: CDR1 ENHRY and CDR2 SYGVKD. In DNA, the CDR3 is TGTGCCATCAGTGGGGGGACAGGGATGAGCAATCAGCCCCAGCATTTT. Protein sequence: CAISGGTGMSNQPQHF.

The genes are TRBV5-5 and TRBJ2-1; D gene unclear. The CDR3 loop spans 16 amino acids. V was shortened by 0 bases and J by 0 bases, with 10 bases between the two germline ends. Germline V gives CDR1 SGHKS, CDR2 YYEKEE (reference sequence). As DNA, the CDR3 is TGTGCCAGCAGCTTGGGAGATAGTCCCTCCTACAATGAGCAGTTCTTC. Amino acids: CASSLGDSPSYNEQFF.

This clone was counted between two and nine times. The rearrangement joins TRBV7-9 to TRBJ2-5, with D unclear. CDR1 SEHNR and CDR2 FQNEAQ come from the germline V gene (reference sequence). The V and J ends lost 7 bases and 2 bases respectively, with 11 bases between them. CDR3 length: 13 residues. The CDR3 DNA is TGTGCCAGCACCTCAATAGGGCAAGAGACCCAGTACTTC. Amino acids: CASTSIGQETQYF. Full variable domain (rest looked up from reference TRBV7-9 and TRBJ2-5): DTGVSQNPRHKITKRGQNVTFRCDPISEHNRLYWYRQTLGQGPEFLTYFQNEAQLEKSRLLSDRFSAERPKGSFSTLEIQRTEQGDSAMYLCASTSIGQETQYFGPGTRLLVL.

The chain carries TRBV5-1 and TRBJ2-5; D is uncertain. The germline CDR1 and CDR2 sequences are SGHRS and YFSETQ. The V end was cut by 1 base, the J end by 1 base, with 5 bases between. The CDR3 length is 13 residues. In DNA form, the CDR3 reads TGCGCCAGCAGCTTGTCGAGCCAAGAGACCCAGTACTTC. Translation: CASSLSSQETQYF.

This chain joins TRBV6-1 and TRBJ2-4; 7 bases map to TRBD1. CDR3 length: 14 residues. V was clipped by 6 bases and J by 11 bases; unmatched bases: 13. Per germline, CDR1 MNHNS and CDR2 SASEGT. CDR3 bases: TGTGCCAGCAGCCCCCGGGGACAGTCCTACGTTCAGTACTTC. Translating gives CASSPRGQSYVQYF.

This clone was recorded once. The rearrangement links TRBV10-3 to TRBJ1-5; TRBD1 agrees at 7 bases. The J segment lost 7 bases and the V segment lost 3 bases, leaving 9 bases of the junction unmatched. Germline loops: CDR1 ENHRY, CDR2 SYGVKD. The CDR3 runs 15 residues. The CDR3 nucleotides read TGTGCCATCAGTGATCCGACAGGGTTGGGACAGCCCCAGCATTTT. Its translation: CAISDPTGLGQPQHF.

This chain connects TRBV6-5 to TRBJ2-7, with D possibly being TRBD2 (6 bases). This CDR3 is built from 12 residues. Germline V CDR1 and CDR2: MNHEY, SVGAGI. V lost 5 bases, J lost 4 bases, and 9 bases lay in between. Here the CDR3 reads CASSGGTYEQYF. The CDR3 bases are TGTGCCAGCAGTGGAGGGACTTACGAGCAGTACTTC.

The chain couples TRBV6-5 to TRBJ2-2, with D tentatively TRBD1 or TRBD2 (5 bases each). The CDR3 spans 14 residues. Between the trimmed V and J ends, which lost 7 bases and 4 bases, there was a span of 13 bases. In germline, CDR1 is MNHEY, CDR2 SVGAGI. The CDR3 coding sequence is TGTGCCAGCACCAACGGGGCGACCACCGGGGAGCTGTTTTTT. This translates into CASTNGATTGELFF.

The V and J genes are TRBV5-1 and TRBJ2-7; 8 nucleotides align to TRBD1. The CDR3 has 14 amino acids. The germline V gene has CDR1 SGHRS and CDR2 YFSETQ. The junction had 7 bases not matched to a gene; V was cut back by 1 base and J by 7 bases. The CDR3 DNA sequence: TGCGCCAGCAGCTTGCAACAGGGGGTGTATGAGCAGTACTTC. Its protein product is CASSLQQGVYEQYF.

V and J are TRBV5-8 and TRBJ2-3; 9 bases line up with TRBD2. V trimming: 2 bases; J trimming: 0 bases; junction bases outside the gene matches: 13. Germline CDR1 and CDR2: SGHTS and YDEGEE. This CDR3 spans 19 amino acids. Here the CDR3 reads CASSFMVRLAVTSTDTQYF. The CDR3, as DNA: TGTGCCAGCAGCTTCATGGTCCGACTAGCGGTAACTAGCACAGATACGCAGTATTTT.

This clone was counted between two and nine times. The rearrangement uses TRBV30 and TRBJ1-5; no clear D gene. Germline loops: CDR1 GTSNPN, CDR2 SVGIG (reference sequence). CDR3 length: 15 amino acids. V lost 0 bases and J 3 bases, leaving 12 bases between the germline ends. The CDR3 spells CAWSVSEQLNQPQHF. In DNA form, the CDR3 reads TGTGCCTGGAGTGTAAGCGAACAGCTCAATCAGCCCCAGCATTTT. Supplemented by reference TRBV30 and TRBJ1-5, the full variable domain reads SQTIHQWPATLVQPVGSPLSLECTVEGTSNPNLYWYRQAAGRGLQLLFYSVGIGQISSEVPQNLSASRPQDRQFILSSKKLLLSDSGFYLCAWSVSEQLNQPQHFGDGTRLSIL.

This rearrangement joins TRBV6-5 to TRBJ2-7, with TRBD2 matching over 7 bases. The V and J ends lost 4 bases and 5 bases, in that order; junction bases with no gene match: 11. The CDR3 has 15 residues. In germline, CDR1 is MNHEY, CDR2 SVGAGI. CDR3 sequence reads: CASSSFAGDVDEQYF. CDR3 coding DNA: TGTGCCAGCAGTTCTTTCGCGGGAGACGTCGACGAGCAGTACTTC.

This clone appeared once. V and J are TRBV28 and TRBJ2-3; 8 positions match TRBD2. The CDR3 spans 18 residues. Germline CDR1 reads MDHEN; CDR2 reads SYDVKM. The V and J ends lost 4 bases and 1 base, in that order; junction bases with no gene match: 13. Here the CDR3 reads CASSSAREEEGGTDTQYF. CDR3 DNA sequence: TGTGCCAGCAGTTCAGCGCGGGAGGAAGAAGGTGGCACAGATACGCAGTATTTT.

This chain joins TRBV27 and TRBJ2-7; D might be TRBD2 (5 bases). The germline V gene has CDR1 MNHEY and CDR2 SMNVEV (reference sequence). CDR3 length equals 17 residues. With 5 bases removed from V and 0 bases from J, the gap between germline ends came to 20 bases. This CDR3 is CASSAFRLSGNSYEQYF. DNA for the CDR3: TGTGCCAGCAGTGCATTCCGCCTCAGCGGAAACTCCTACGAGCAGTACTTC.

The chain has TRBV19 and TRBJ1-1; TRBD1 agrees at 7 bases. J gave up 5 bases and V 6 bases, and 6 bases lay outside the gene matches. CDR3 size: 13 residues. Germline assignment: CDR1 LNHDA and CDR2 SQIVND (reference sequence). This CDR3 reads CASREGAGTEAFF. As DNA, the CDR3 is TGTGCCAGTAGGGAGGGGGCCGGTACTGAAGCTTTCTTT.

For the CDR3, the DNA is TGTGCCAGCAATAATCCCGGGATTAGCAATCAGCCCCAGCATTTT. Translating it yields CASNNPGISNQPQHF. V gene TRBV28 combines with J gene TRBJ1-5; D unclear. Trimming removed 7 bases at V and 0 bases at J, with 13 bases between. In germline, CDR1 is MDHEN, CDR2 SYDVKM. The CDR3 consists of 15 residues.

The CDR3 sequence is CASSPALNEKLFF. The CDR3 nucleotides read TGTGCCAGCAGCCCCGCCCTTAATGAAAAACTGTTTTTT. This chain links TRBV28 with TRBJ1-4; D is uncertain. The CDR3 runs 13 residues. Germline V gives CDR1 MDHEN, CDR2 SYDVKM. V was cut by 6 bases and J by 4 bases, with 9 bases left in between. The full variable domain, in which reference TRBV28 and TRBJ1-4 provide the parts outside the CDR3, is DVKVTQSSRYLVKRTGEKVFLECVQDMDHENMFWYRQDPGLGLRLIYFSYDVKMKEKGDIPEGYSVSREKKERFSLILESASTNQTSMYLCASSPALNEKLFFGSGTQLSVL.